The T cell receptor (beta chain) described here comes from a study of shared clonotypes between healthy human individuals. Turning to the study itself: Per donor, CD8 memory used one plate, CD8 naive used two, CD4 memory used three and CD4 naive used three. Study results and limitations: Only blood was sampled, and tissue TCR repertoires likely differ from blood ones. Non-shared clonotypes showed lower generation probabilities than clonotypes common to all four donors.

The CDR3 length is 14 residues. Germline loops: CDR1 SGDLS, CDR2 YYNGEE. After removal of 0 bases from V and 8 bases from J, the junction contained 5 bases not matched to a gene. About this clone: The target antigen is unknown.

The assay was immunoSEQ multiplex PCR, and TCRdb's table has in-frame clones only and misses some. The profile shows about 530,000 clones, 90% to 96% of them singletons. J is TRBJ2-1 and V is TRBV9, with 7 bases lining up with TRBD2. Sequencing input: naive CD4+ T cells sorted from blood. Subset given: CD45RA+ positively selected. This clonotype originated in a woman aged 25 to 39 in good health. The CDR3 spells CASSVEWTRDEQFF. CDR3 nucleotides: TGTGCCAGCAGCGTAGAATGGACTAGGGATGAGCAGTTCTTC.